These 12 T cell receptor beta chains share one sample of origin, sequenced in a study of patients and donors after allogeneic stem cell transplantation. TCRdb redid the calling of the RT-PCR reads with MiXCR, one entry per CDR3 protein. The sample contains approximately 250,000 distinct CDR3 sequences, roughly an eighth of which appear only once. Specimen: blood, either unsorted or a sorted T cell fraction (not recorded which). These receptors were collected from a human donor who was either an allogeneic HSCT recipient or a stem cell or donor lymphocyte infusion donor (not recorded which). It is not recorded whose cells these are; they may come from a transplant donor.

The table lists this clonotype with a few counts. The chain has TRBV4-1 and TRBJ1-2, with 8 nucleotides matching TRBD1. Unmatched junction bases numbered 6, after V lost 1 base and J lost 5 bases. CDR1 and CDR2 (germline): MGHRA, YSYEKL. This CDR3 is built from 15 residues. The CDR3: CASSQGRRTGYGYTF. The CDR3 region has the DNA TGCGCCAGCAGCCAAGGTCGGCGGACAGGGTATGGCTACACCTTC.

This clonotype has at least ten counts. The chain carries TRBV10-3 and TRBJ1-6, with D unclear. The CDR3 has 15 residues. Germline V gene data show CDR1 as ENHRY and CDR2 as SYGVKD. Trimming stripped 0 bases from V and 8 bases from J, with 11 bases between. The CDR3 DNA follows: TGTGCCATCAGTGAGTCGGAAGGGTTCGATTCACCCCTCCACTTT. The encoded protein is CAISESEGFDSPLHF.

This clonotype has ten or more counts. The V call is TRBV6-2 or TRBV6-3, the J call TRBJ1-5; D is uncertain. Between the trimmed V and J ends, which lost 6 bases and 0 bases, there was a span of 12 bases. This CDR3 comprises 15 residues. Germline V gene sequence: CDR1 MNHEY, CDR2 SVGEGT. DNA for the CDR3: TGTGCCAGCAGCGGGAGAAGGTATAGCAATCAGCCCCAGCATTTT. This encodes CASSGRRYSNQPQHF.

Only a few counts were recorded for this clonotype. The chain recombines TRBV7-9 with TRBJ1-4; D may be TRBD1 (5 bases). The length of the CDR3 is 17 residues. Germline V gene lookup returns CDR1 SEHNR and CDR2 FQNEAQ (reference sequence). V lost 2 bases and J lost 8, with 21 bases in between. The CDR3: CASSLRTGAPEGEKLFF. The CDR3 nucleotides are TGTGCCAGCAGCTTAAGAACCGGGGCCCCGGAGGGGGAAAAACTGTTTTTT.

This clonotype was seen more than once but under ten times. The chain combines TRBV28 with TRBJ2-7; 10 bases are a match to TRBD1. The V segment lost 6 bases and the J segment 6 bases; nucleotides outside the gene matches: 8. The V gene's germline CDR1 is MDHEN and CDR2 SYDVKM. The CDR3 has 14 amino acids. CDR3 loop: CASRRQGALREQYF. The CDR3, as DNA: TGTGCCAGCAGGCGACAGGGGGCCCTTCGCGAGCAGTACTTC.

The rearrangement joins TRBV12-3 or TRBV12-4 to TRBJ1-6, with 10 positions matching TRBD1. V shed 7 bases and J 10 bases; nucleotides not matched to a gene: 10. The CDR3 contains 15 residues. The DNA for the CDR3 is TGTGCCAGCACCCCCGCGGGACAGGGGCGGTCACCCCTCCACTTT. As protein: CASTPAGQGRSPLHF.

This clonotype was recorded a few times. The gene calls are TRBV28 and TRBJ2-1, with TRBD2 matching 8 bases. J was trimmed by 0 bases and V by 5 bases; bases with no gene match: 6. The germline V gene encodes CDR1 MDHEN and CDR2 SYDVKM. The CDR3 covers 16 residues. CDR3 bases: TGTGCCAGCAGTCCTAGCGGGTCCAGCTCCTACAATGAGCAGTTCTTC. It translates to CASSPSGSSSYNEQFF. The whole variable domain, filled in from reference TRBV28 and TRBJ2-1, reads DVKVTQSSRYLVKRTGEKVFLECVQDMDHENMFWYRQDPGLGLRLIYFSYDVKMKEKGDIPEGYSVSREKKERFSLILESASTNQTSMYLCASSPSGSSSYNEQFFGPGTRLTVL.

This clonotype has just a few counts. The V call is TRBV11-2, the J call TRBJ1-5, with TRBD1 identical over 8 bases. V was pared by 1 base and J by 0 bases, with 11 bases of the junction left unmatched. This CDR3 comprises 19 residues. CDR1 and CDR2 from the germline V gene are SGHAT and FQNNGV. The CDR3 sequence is CASSLVAGQEDDSNQPQHF. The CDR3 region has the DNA TGTGCCAGCAGCTTAGTGGCGGGACAGGAGGATGATAGCAATCAGCCCCAGCATTTT.

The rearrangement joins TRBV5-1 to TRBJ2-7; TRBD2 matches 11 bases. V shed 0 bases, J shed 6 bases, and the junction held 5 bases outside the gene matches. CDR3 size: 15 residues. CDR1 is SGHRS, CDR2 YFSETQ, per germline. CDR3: CASSLEGTSGVEQYF. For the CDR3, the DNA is TGCGCCAGCAGCTTGGAGGGGACTAGCGGCGTCGAGCAGTACTTC. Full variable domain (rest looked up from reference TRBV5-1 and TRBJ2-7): KAGVTQTPRYLIKTRGQQVTLSCSPISGHRSVSWYQQTPGQGLQFLFEYFSETQRNKGNFPGRFSGRQFSNSRSEMNVSTLELGDSALYLCASSLEGTSGVEQYFGPGTRLTVT.

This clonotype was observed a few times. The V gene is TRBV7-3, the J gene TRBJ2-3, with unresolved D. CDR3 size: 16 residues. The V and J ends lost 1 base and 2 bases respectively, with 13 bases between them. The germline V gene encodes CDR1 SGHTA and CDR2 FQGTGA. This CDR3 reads CASSLNPPGATDTQYF. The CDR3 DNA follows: TGTGCCAGCAGCTTAAACCCTCCAGGTGCCACAGATACGCAGTATTTT.

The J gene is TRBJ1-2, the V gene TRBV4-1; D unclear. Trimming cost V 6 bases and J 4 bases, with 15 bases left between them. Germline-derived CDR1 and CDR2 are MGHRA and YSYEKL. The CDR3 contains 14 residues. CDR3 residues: CASRSYRAPYGYTF. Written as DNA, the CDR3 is TGCGCCAGCAGATCTTACCGGGCCCCCTATGGCTACACCTTC.

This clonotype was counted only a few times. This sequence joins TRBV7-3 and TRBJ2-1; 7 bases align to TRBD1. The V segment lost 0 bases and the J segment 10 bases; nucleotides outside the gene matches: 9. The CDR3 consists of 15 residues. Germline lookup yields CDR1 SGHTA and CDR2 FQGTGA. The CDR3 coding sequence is TGTGCCAGCAGCTTAACAGGGGGCGCAGTCGCCGAGCAGTTCTTC. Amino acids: CASSLTGGAVAEQFF.